These 9 T cell receptor beta chains were all obtained from the same sample, sequenced in a study of T cell repertoires in cytomegalovirus infection. Using its own MiXCR run on the reads, TCRdb lists one record per CDR3 protein. The repertoire has some 700,000 distinct CDR3 sequences, roughly a third of them found once; the top ten carry over 15%. For these receptors, no antigen is known. The specimen comprised cultured PBMCs, sampled from culture after CMV antigen stimulation. Source of these receptors: a human donor in good health (CMV status not recorded). Some clones in this sample may be carry-over from other donors' samples.

V gene TRBV2 combines with J gene TRBJ1-1; D perhaps matches TRBD1 (5 bases). The germline V gene has CDR1 SNHLY and CDR2 FYNNEI. V was cut by 6 bases and J by 4 bases, with 12 bases left in between. The CDR3 loop spans 13 amino acids. The CDR3 here is CASRRGPATEAFF. The CDR3 DNA reads TGTGCCAGCAGAAGGGGACCTGCCACTGAAGCTTTCTTT.

The chain links TRBV19 to TRBJ2-1; D is perhaps TRBD2 (7 bases). Germline CDR1 LNHDA, CDR2 SQIVND (reference sequence). The CDR3 has 18 amino acids. Trimming shortened V by 4 bases and J by 0 bases, and 19 bases separated the two germline ends. CDR3 sequence reads: CASSTRGAQAASYNEQFF. The CDR3, as DNA: TGTGCCAGTAGTACTCGGGGGGCCCAGGCCGCCTCCTACAATGAGCAGTTCTTC. The variable domain in full, with the rest retrieved from reference TRBV19 and TRBJ2-1, is DGGITQSPKYLFRKEGQNVTLSCEQNLNHDAMYWYRQDPGQGLRLIYYSQIVNDFQKGDIAEGYSVSREKKESFPLTVTSAQKNPTAFYLCASSTRGAQAASYNEQFFGPGTRLTVL.

V usage is TRBV6-5 and J usage is TRBJ2-2, with TRBD1 identical over 7 bases. V was pared by 3 bases and J by 5 bases, with 12 bases of the junction left unmatched. The germline gives CDR1 MNHEY, CDR2 SVGAGI. This CDR3 contains 17 residues. The CDR3 is CASSYSGLGRGTGELFF. Written as DNA, the CDR3 is TGTGCCAGCAGTTATAGTGGACTGGGCAGGGGGACCGGGGAGCTGTTTTTT.

The rearrangement joins TRBV11-2 to TRBJ2-7, with 10 nucleotides matching TRBD2. Germline assignment: CDR1 SGHAT and CDR2 FQNNGV. V was clipped by 3 bases and J by 8 bases; unmatched bases: 16. The CDR3 is 17 amino acids. The CDR3 sequence: CASSLRGSGREYDQQYF. CDR3 bases: TGTGCCAGCAGCTTGAGGGGGAGCGGGAGGGAATACGACCAGCAGTACTTC.

The DNA of the CDR3 is TGTGCCAGTAGTAAGGACAGGGTCCCCTATAGCAATCAGCCCCAGCATTTT. This sequence encodes CASSKDRVPYSNQPQHF. The rearrangement uses TRBV19 and TRBJ1-5, with 8 bases aligning to TRBD1. The CDR3 totals 17 residues. The germline V gene encodes CDR1 LNHDA and CDR2 SQIVND (reference sequence). The J segment lost 0 bases and the V segment lost 4 bases, leaving 8 bases of the junction unmatched.

This clonotype was seen a few times. The chain combines TRBV28 with TRBJ1-6, with 9 bases lining up with TRBD1. CDR3 size: 19 residues. CDR1 and CDR2 (germline): MDHEN, SYDVKM. V lost 3 bases to trimming and J lost 5 bases; unmatched junction nucleotides: 14. CDR3 loop: CASSFLRDREVYNNSPLHF. The DNA for the CDR3 is TGTGCCAGCAGTTTCCTCCGGGACAGGGAGGTTTATAATAATTCACCCCTCCACTTT. The full variable domain, rest sourced from reference TRBV28 and TRBJ1-6, is DVKVTQSSRYLVKRTGEKVFLECVQDMDHENMFWYRQDPGLGLRLIYFSYDVKMKEKGDIPEGYSVSREKKERFSLILESASTNQTSMYLCASSFLRDREVYNNSPLHFGNGTRLTVT.

Ten or more counts support this clonotype. This chain joins TRBV7-8 and TRBJ2-7, with D possibly matching TRBD1 (6 bases). This CDR3 contains 13 residues. CDR1 and CDR2 from the germline V gene are SGHVS and FQNEAQ. Between the trimmed V and J ends, which lost 2 bases and 7 bases, there was a span of 12 bases. In DNA, the CDR3 is TGTGCCAGCAGCTTACGGACAGTTTGGGAGCAGTACTTC. It specifies CASSLRTVWEQYF.

This chain connects TRBV7-9 to TRBJ1-4; possibly TRBD1 for D (5 bases). V was pared by 4 bases and J by 8 bases, with 17 bases between. Looked up from germline, CDR1 is SEHNR and CDR2 is FQNEAQ (reference sequence). This CDR3 has 15 amino acids. CDR3 nucleotides: TGTGCCAGCAGCTCTCGGGGCAGGAGAGGCGAAAAACTGTTTTTT. As protein: CASSSRGRRGEKLFF.

The genes are TRBV7-6 and TRBJ1-5; no definite D call. This CDR3 region has 15 residues. Looked up from germline, CDR1 is SGHVS and CDR2 is FNYEAQ. The germline V and J ends were trimmed by 0 bases and 1 base, with 7 bases remaining between them. CDR3 DNA sequence: TGTGCCAGCAGCTTAGCGGCGGCGAGCAATCAGCCCCAGCATTTT. Residues: CASSLAAASNQPQHF.